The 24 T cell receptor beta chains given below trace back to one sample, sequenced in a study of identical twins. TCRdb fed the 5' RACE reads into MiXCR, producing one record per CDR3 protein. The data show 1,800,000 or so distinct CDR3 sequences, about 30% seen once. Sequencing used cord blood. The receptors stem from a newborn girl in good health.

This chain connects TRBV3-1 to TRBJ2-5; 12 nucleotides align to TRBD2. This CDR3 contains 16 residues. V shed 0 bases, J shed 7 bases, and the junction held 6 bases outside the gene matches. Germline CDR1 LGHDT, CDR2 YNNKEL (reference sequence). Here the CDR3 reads CASSQDILAGGGTQYF. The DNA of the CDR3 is TGTGCCAGCAGCCAAGATATACTAGCGGGGGGAGGGACCCAGTACTTC.

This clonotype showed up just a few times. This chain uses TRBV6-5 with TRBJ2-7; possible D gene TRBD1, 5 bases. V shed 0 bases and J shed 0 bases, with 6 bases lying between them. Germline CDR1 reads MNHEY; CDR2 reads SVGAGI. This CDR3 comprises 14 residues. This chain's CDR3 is CASSYSQVSYEQYF. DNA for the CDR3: TGTGCCAGCAGTTACTCACAGGTCTCCTACGAGCAGTACTTC.

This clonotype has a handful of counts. This CDR3 reads CASSQDSLAGITDTQYF. CDR3 bases: TGTGCCAGCAGCCAAGATTCCCTAGCGGGGATCACAGATACGCAGTATTTT. The chain links TRBV14 to TRBJ2-3; 9 bases map to TRBD2. V trimming: 0 bases; J trimming: 2 bases; junction bases outside the gene matches: 6. This CDR3 comprises 17 residues. CDR1 SGHDN and CDR2 FVKESK come from the germline V gene. The complete variable domain, with remaining parts taken from reference TRBV14 and TRBJ2-3, reads EAGVTQFPSHSVIEKGQTVTLRCDPISGHDNLYWYRRVMGKEIKFLLHFVKESKQDESGMPNNRFLAERTGGTYSTLKVQPAELEDSGVYFCASSQDSLAGITDTQYFGPGTRLTVL.

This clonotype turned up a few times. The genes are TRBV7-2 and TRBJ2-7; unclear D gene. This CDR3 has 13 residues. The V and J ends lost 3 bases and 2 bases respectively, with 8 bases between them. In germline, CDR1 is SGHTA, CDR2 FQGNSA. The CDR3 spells CASSFPPTYEQYF. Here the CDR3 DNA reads TGTGCCAGCAGCTTCCCACCTACCTACGAGCAGTACTTC.

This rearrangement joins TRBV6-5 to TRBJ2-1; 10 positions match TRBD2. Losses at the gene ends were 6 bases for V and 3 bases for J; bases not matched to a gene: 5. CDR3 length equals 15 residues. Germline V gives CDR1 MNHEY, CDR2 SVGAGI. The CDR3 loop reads CASRALAGDYNEQFF. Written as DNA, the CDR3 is TGTGCCAGCAGGGCGCTAGCGGGAGACTACAATGAGCAGTTCTTC.

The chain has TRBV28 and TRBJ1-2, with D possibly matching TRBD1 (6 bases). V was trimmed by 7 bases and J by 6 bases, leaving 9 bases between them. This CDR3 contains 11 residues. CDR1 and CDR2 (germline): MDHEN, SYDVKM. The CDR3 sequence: CASTQGHGYTF. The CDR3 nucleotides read TGTGCCAGCACCCAGGGGCATGGCTACACCTTC.

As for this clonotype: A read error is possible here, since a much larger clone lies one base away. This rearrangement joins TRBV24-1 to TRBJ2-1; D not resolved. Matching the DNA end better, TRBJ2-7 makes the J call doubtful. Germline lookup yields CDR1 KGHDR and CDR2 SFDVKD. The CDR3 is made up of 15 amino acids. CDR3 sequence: CATSDLGDAHNEQYF. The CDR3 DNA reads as TGTGCCACCAGTGATTTGGGGGATGCCCACAATGAGCAGTACTTC.

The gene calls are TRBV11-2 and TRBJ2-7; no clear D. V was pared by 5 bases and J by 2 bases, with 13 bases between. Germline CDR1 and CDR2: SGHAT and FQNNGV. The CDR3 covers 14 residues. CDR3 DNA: TGTGCCAGCAGCGTAGTCGTTGATCCCTACGAGCAGTACTTC. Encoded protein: CASSVVVDPYEQYF.

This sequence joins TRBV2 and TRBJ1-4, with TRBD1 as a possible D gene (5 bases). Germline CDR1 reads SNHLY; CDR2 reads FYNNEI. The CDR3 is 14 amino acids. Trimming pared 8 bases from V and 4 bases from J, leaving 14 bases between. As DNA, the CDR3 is TGTGCCAGCGGGAACAGGCACCTTAATGAAAAACTGTTTTTT. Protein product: CASGNRHLNEKLFF.

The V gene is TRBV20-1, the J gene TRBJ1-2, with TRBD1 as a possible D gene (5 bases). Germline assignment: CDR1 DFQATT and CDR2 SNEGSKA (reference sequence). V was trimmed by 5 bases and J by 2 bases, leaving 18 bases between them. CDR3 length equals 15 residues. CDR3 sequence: CSAFYPRVSNYGYTF. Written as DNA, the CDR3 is TGCAGTGCTTTCTACCCCAGGGTCTCCAACTATGGCTACACCTTC.

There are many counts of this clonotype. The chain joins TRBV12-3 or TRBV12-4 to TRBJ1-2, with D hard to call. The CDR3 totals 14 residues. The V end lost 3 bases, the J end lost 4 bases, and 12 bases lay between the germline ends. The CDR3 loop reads CASSLRRGFYGYTF. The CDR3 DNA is TGTGCCAGCAGTTTGCGGCGGGGATTCTATGGCTACACCTTC.

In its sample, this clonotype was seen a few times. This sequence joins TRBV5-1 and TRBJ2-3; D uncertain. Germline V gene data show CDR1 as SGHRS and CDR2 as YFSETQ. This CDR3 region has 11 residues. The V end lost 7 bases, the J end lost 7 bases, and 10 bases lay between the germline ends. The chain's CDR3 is CASSSWYTQYF. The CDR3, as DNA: TGCGCCAGCTCCTCGTGGTATACGCAGTATTTT.

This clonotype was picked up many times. CDR3 region: CASSEASGYEQYF. The CDR3 DNA reads TGTGCCAGCAGTGAAGCTAGCGGCTACGAGCAGTACTTC. The gene calls are TRBV2 and TRBJ2-7; perhaps TRBD2 as D (6 bases). Germline values: CDR1 SNHLY, CDR2 FYNNEI. With 0 bases removed from V and 3 bases from J, the gap between germline ends came to 6 bases. There are 13 residues in the CDR3.

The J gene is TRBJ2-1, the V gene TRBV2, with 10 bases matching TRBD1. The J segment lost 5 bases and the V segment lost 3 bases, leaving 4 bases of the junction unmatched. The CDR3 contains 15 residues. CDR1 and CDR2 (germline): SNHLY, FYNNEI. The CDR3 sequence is CASSEGQGLHNEQFF. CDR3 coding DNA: TGTGCCAGCAGTGAGGGACAGGGGTTACACAATGAGCAGTTCTTC.

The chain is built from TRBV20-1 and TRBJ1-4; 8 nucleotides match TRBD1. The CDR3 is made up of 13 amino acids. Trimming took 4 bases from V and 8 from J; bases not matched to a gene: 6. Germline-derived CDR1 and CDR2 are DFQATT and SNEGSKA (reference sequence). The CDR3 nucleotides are TGCAGTGCTACCGGGCAGGGGGCGGAAAAACTGTTTTTT. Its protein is CSATGQGAEKLFF.

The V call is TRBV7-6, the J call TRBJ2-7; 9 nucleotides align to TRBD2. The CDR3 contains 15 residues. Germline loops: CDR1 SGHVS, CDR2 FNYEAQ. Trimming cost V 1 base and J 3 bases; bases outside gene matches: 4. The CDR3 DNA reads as TGTGCCAGCAGCTTAGGCTCTAGCGGGAACTACGAGCAGTACTTC. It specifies CASSLGSSGNYEQYF. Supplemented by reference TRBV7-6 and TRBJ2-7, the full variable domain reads GAGVSQSPRYKVTKRGQDVALRCDPISGHVSLYWYRQALGQGPEFLTYFNYEAQQDKSGLPNDRFSAERPEGSISTLTIQRTEQRDSAMYRCASSLGSSGNYEQYFGPGTRLTVT.

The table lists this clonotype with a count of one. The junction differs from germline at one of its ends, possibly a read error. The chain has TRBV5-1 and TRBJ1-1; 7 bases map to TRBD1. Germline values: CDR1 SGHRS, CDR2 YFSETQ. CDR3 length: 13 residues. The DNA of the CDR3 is TGCGTCAGCAGCAAGGGGACAGATCCCGAAGCTTTCTTT. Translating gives CVSSKGTDPEAFF.

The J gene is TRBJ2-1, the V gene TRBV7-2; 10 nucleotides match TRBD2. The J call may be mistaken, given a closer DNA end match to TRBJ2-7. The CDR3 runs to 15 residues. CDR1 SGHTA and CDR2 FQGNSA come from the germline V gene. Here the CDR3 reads CASSRGLARSYEQYF. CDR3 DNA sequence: TGTGCCAGCAGCCGGGGACTAGCGCGATCCTACGAGCAGTACTTC.

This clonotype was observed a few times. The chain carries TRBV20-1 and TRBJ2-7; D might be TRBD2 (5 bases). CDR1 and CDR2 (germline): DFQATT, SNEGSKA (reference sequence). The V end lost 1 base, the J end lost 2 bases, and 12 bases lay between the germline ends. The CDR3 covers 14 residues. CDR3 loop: CSARASSEAYEQYF. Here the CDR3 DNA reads TGCAGTGCTAGAGCTAGTAGCGAGGCCTACGAGCAGTACTTC.

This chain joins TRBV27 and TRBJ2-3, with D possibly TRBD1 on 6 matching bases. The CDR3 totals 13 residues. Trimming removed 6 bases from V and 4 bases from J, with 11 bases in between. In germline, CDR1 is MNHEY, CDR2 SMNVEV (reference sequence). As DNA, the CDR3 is TGTGCCAGCAGACAGGGCCGGGCAGATACGCAGTATTTT. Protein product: CASRQGRADTQYF.

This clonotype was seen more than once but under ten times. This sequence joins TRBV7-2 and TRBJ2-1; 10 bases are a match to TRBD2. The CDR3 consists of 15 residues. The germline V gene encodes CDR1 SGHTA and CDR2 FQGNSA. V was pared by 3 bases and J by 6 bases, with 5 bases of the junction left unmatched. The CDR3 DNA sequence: TGTGCCAGCAGCTTGATATCTAGCGGGAGCAATGAGCAGTTCTTC. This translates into CASSLISSGSNEQFF.

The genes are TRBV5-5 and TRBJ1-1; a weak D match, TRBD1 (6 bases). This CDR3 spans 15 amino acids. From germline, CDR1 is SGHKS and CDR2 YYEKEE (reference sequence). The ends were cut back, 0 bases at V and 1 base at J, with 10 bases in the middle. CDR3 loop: CASSLVGQRNTEAFF. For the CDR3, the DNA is TGTGCCAGCAGCTTGGTCGGACAGAGGAACACTGAAGCTTTCTTT.

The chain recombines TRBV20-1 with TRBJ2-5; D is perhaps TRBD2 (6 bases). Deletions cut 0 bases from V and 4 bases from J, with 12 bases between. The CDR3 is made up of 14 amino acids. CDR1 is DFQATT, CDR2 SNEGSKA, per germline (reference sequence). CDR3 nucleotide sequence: TGCAGTGCTAGAGATATAAGGAGGGGAGAGACCCAGTACTTC. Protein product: CSARDIRRGETQYF.

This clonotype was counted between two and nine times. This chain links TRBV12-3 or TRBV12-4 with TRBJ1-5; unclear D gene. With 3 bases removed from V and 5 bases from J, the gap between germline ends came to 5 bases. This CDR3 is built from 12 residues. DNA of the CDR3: TGTGCCAGCAGTTTGATGGATCAGCCCCAGCATTTT. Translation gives CASSLMDQPQHF.